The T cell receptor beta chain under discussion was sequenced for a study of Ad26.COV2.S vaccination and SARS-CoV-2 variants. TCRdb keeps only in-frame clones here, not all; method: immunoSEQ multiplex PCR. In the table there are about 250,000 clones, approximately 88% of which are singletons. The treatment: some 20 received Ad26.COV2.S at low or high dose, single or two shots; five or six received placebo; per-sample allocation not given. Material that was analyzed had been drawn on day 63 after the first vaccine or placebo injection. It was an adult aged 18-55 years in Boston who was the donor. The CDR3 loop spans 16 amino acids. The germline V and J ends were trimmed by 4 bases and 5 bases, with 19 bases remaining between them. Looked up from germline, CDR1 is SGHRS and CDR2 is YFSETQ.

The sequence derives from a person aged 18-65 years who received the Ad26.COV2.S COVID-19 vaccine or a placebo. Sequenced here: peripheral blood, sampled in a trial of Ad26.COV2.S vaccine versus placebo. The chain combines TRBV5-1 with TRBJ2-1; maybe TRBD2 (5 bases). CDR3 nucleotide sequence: TGCGCCAGCAGCGACCCCTCGACTAAACCTAACAATGAGCAGTTCTTC. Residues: CASSDPSTKPNNEQFF.